The present TCR beta chain was sequenced within a study of cytomegalovirus exposure and HLA in healthy donors. Study observations and caveats: In a later analysis, parvovirus B19, influenza, CMV and Epstein-Barr virus appeared linked to several top co-occurrence clusters. At a 0.05 false discovery rate, a later analysis found some 18,000 TCR beta sequences to be associated with HLA alleles.

The CDR3 spans 14 residues. Trimming shortened V by 0 bases and J by 6 bases, and 12 bases separated the two germline ends. Germline values: CDR1 SQVTM, CDR2 ANQGSEA. On this clone itself: The antigen remains undetermined.

Primers: 60 Vbeta forward and 13 Jbeta reverse. In the original analysis: Counted up in a later analysis, unique TCR beta chains came to some 80 million, with around 11 million shared. The assay was immunoSEQ multiplex PCR, and TCRdb's table has in-frame clones only and misses some. V and J calls plus clone size are reproduced from that table; the DNA served to infer D and trimming. This table has hundreds of thousands of clones, roughly 78% appearing once. This chain uses TRBV29-1 with TRBJ2-1, with unresolved D. The receptor's source is a boy younger than 18 in good health and CMV-seronegative. What was sequenced was PBMCs. CDR3 in amino acids: CSVEDFTESNEQFF. In DNA, the CDR3 is TGCAGCGTTGAAGATTTCACAGAGAGCAATGAGCAGTTCTTC.